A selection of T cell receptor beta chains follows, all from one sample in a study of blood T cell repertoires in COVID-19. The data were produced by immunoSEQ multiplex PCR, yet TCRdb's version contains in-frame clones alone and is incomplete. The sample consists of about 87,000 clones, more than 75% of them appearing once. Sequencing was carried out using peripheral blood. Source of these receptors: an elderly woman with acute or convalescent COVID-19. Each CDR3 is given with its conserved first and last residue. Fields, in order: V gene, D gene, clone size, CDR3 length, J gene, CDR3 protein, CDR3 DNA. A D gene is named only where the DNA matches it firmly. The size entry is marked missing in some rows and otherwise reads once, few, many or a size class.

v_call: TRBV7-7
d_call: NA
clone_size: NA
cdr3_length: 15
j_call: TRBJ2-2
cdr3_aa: CASSLAGLDTGELFF
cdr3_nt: TGTGCTAGCAGCTTAGCAGGTCTAGACACCGGGGAGCTGTTTTTT

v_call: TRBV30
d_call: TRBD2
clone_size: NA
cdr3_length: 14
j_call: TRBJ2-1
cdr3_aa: CAFSPGLADNEQFF
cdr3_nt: TGTGCCTTCTCCCCGGGACTAGCGGATAATGAGCAGTTCTTC

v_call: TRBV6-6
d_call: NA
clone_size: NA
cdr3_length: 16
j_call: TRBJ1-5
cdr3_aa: CASSLGEGAGNQPQHF
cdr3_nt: TGTGCCAGCAGTCTGGGTGAGGGCGCGGGCAATCAGCCCCAGCATTTT

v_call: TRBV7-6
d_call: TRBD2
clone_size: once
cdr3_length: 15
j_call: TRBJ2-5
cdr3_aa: CASSFKREGRETQYF
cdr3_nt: TGTGCCAGCAGCTTTAAACGGGAGGGCCGCGAGACCCAGTACTTC

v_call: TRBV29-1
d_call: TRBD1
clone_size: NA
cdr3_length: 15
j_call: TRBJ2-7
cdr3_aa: CSVEDEGTGASEQYF
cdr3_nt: TGCAGCGTTGAAGATGAAGGGACAGGGGCATCCGAGCAGTACTTC

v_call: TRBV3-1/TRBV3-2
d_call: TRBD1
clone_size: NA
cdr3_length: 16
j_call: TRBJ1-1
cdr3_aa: CASSQGGQGGGTEAFF
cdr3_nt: TGTGCCAGCAGCCAAGGGGGACAGGGGGGAGGCACTGAAGCTTTCTTT

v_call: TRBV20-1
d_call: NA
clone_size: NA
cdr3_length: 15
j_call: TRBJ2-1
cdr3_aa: CSASRPAGHNNEQFF
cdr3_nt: TGCAGTGCTAGTAGGCCAGCGGGACACAACAATGAGCAGTTCTTC

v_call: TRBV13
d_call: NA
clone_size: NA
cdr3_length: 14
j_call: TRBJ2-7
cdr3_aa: CASSSWDSSYEQYF
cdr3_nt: TGTGCCAGCAGCTCATGGGACTCTTCCTACGAGCAGTACTTC

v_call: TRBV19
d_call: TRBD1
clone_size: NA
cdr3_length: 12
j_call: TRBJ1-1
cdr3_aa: CASSRTGKTAFF
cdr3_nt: TGTGCCAGTAGTAGGACAGGGAAGACAGCTTTCTTT

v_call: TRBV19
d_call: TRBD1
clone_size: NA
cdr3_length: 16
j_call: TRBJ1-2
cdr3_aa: CASSNRGTVINYGYTF
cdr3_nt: TGTGCCAGTAGCAATAGGGGGACAGTGATCAACTATGGCTACACCTTC

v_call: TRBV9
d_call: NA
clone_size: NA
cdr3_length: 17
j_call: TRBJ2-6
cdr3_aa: CASSVTDSYSGANVLTF
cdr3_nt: TGTGCCAGCAGCGTTACGGACAGTTACTCTGGGGCCAACGTCCTGACTTTC

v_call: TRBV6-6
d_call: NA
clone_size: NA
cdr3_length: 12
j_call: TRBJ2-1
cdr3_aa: CASSVGGDEQFF
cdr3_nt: TGTGCCAGCAGTGTAGGGGGTGATGAGCAGTTCTTC

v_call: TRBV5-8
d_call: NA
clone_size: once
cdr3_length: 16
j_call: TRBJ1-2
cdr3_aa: CASSWQSSGLNYGYTF
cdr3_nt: TGTGCCAGCAGCTGGCAATCTTCAGGGTTGAACTATGGCTACACCTTC

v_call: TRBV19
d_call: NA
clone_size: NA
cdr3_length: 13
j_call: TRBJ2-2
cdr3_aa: CASSGRNTGELFF
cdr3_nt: TGTGCCAGTAGCGGGAGGAACACCGGGGAGCTGTTTTTT

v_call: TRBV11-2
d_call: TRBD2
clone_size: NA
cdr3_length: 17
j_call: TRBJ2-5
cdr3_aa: CASSLNSALAGQETQYF
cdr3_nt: TGTGCCAGCAGCTTAAATTCGGCGCTAGCGGGACAAGAGACCCAGTACTTC

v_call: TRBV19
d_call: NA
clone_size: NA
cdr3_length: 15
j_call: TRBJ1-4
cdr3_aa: CASSMIRRTNEKLFF
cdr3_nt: TGTGCCAGTAGTATGATCCGGAGGACTAATGAAAAACTGTTTTTT

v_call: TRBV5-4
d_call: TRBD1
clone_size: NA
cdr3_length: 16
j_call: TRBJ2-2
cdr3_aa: CASSPVTGGAAGELFF
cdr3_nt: TGTGCCAGCAGCCCGGTGACAGGGGGCGCAGCCGGGGAGCTGTTTTTT

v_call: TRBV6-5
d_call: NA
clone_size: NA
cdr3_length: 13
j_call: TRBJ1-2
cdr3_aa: CASSPGQNYGYTF
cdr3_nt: TGTGCCAGCAGTCCTGGACAGAACTATGGCTACACCTTC

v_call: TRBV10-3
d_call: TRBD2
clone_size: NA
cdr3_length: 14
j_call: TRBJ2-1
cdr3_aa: CAISGLADNNEQFF
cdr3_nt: TGTGCCATCAGTGGACTAGCGGATAACAATGAGCAGTTCTTC

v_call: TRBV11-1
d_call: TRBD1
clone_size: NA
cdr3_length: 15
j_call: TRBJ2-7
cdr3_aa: CASSPAGTGPYEQYF
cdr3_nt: TGTGCCAGCAGCCCTGCCGGGACAGGGCCCTACGAGCAGTACTTC

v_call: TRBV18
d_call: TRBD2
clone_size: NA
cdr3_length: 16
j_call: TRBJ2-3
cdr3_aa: CASSPMGGPGTDTQYF
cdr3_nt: TGTGCCAGCTCACCAATGGGAGGGCCGGGCACAGATACGCAGTATTTT

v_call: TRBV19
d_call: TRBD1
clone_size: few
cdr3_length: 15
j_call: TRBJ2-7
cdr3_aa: CASRYRSGQGYEQYF
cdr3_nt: TGTGCCAGTAGGTACCGCTCGGGACAGGGCTACGAGCAGTACTTC

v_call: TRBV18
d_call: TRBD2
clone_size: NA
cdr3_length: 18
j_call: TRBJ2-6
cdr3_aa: CASSPGTSGSSGANVLTF
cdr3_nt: TGTGCCAGCTCACCAGGGACTAGCGGGAGCTCTGGGGCCAACGTCCTGACTTTC

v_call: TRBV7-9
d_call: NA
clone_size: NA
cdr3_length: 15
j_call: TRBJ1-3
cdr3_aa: CASSPDRPTGNTIYF
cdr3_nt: TGTGCCAGCAGCCCCGACAGACCGACTGGAAACACCATATATTTT

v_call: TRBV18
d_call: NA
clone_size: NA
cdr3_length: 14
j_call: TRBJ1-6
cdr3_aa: CASSPDRVYSPLHF
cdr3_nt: TGTGCCAGCTCACCGGACAGAGTATATTCACCCCTCCACTTT

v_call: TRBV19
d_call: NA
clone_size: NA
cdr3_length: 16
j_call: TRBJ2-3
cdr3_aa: CASSIDRAPSTDTQYF
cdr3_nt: TGTGCCAGTAGTATAGATCGCGCACCTAGCACAGATACGCAGTATTTT

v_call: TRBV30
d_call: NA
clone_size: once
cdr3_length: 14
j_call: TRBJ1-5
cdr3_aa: CAWSRGFGNQPQHF
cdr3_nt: TGTGCCTGGAGTCGTGGCTTCGGCAATCAGCCCCAGCATTTT

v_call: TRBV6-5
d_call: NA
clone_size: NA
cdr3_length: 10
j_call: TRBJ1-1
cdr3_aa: CASLGTEAFF
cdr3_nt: TGTGCCAGCCTCGGCACTGAAGCTTTCTTT

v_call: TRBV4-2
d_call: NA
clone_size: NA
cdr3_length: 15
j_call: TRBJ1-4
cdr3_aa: CASSQDLTVDEKLFF
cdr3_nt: TGTGCCAGCAGCCAAGATTTGACAGTCGATGAAAAACTGTTTTTT

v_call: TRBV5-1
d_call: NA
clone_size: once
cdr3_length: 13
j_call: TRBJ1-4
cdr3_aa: CATRKGVDEKLFF
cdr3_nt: TGCGCCACCAGAAAGGGGGTGGATGAAAAACTGTTTTTT

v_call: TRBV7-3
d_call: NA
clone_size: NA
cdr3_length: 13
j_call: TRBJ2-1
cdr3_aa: CASSIYRDNEQFF
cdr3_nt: TGTGCCAGCAGCATATACAGGGACAATGAGCAGTTCTTC

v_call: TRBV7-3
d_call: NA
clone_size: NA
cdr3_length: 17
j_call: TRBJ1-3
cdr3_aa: CASSSTSGGASGNTIYF
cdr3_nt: TGTGCCAGCAGCTCCACCTCTGGTGGGGCCTCTGGAAACACCATATATTTT

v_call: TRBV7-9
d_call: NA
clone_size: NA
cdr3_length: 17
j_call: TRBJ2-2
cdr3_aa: CASSFPRLVPNTGELFF
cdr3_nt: TGTGCCAGCAGCTTCCCTCGACTAGTACCGAACACCGGGGAGCTGTTTTTT

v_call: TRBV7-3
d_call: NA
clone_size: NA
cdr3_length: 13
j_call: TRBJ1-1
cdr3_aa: CASSFDMNTEAFF
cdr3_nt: TGTGCCAGCAGCTTCGACATGAACACTGAAGCTTTCTTT

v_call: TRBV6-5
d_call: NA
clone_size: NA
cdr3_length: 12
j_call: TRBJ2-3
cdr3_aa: CASSSLTDTQYF
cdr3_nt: TGTGCCAGCAGTTCCCTCACAGATACGCAGTATTTT

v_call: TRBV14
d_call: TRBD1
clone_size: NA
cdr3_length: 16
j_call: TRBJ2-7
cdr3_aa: CASSRGTGPLSGEQYF
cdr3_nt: TGTGCCAGCAGCCGCGGGACAGGACCCCTTTCGGGGGAGCAGTACTTC

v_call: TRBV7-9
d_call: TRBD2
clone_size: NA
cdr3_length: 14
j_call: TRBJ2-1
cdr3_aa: CASSFGGGYNEQFF
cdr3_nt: TGTGCCAGCAGCTTCGGCGGGGGCTACAATGAGCAGTTCTTC

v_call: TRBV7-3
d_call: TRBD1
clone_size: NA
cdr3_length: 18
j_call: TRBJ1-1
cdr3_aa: CASSSGSDRAPRNTEAFF
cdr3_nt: TGTGCCAGCAGCTCCGGGTCGGACAGGGCTCCGAGGAACACTGAAGCTTTCTTT

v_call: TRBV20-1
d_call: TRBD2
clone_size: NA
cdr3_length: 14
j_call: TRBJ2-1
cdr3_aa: CSASASGRSNEQFF
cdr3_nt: TGCAGTGCTAGTGCCAGCGGGAGAAGCAATGAGCAGTTCTTC

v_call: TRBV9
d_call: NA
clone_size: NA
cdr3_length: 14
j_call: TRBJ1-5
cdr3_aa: CASSPQMSNQPQHF
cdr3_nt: TGTGCCAGCAGCCCACAGATGTCCAATCAGCCCCAGCATTTT

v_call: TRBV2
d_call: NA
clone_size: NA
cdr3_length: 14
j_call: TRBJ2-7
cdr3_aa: CASSDTSWAYEQYF
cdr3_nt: TGTGCCAGCAGTGACACTAGCTGGGCCTACGAGCAGTACTTC

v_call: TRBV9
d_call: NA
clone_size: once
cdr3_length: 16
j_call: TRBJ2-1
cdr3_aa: CASSDRQRTPGNEQFF
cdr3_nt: TGTGCCAGCAGCGACAGACAGAGGACCCCCGGCAATGAGCAGTTCTTC

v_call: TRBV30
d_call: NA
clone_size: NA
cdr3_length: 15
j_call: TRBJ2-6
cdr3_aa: CACTPGISGANVLTF
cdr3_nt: TGTGCCTGTACCCCAGGAATCTCTGGGGCCAACGTCCTGACTTTC

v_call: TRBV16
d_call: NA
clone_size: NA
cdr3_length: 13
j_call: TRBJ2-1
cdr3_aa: CASSQSTENEQFF
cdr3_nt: TGTGCCAGCAGCCAATCTACGGAGAATGAGCAGTTCTTC

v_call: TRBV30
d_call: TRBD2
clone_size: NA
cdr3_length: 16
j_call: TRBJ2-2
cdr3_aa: CAWSVRAGGPAGELFF
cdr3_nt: TGTGCCTGGAGTGTTCGGGCGGGAGGGCCTGCCGGGGAGCTGTTTTTT

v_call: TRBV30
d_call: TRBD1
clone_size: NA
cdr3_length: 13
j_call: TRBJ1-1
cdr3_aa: CASDRGPNTEAFF
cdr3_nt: TGTGCCTCGGACAGGGGGCCAAACACTGAAGCTTTCTTT

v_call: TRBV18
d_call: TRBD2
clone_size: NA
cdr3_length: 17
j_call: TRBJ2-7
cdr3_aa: CASSPSGGAVPSYEQYF
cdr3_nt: TGTGCCAGCTCACCTAGCGGGGGGGCCGTTCCCTCCTACGAGCAGTACTTC

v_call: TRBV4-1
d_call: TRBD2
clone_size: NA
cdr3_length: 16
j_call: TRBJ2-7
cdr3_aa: CASSQPTSGSSYEQYF
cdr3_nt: TGCGCCAGCAGCCAACCGACTAGCGGGAGCTCCTACGAGCAGTACTTC

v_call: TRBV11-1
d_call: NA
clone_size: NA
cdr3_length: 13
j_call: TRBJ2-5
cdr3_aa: CASSLNSQETQYF
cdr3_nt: TGTGCCAGCAGCTTGAACAGCCAAGAGACCCAGTACTTC

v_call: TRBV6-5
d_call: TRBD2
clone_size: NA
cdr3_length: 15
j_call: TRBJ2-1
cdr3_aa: CASSPSGSSYNEQFF
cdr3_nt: TGTGCCAGCAGTCCTAGCGGGAGCTCCTACAATGAGCAGTTCTTC

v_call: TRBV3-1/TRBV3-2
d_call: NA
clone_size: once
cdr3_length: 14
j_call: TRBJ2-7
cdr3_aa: CASSQSAGGYEQYF
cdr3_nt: TGTGCCAGCAGCCAATCAGCGGGTGGCTACGAGCAGTACTTC

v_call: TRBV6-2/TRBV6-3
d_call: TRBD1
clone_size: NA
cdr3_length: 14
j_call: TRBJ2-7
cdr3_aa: CASSTRQGSYEQYF
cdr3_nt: TGTGCCAGCAGTACCCGACAGGGGTCCTACGAGCAGTACTTC

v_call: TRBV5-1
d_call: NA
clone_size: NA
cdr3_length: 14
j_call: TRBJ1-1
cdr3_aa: CASTGIAPDTEAFF
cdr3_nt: TGCGCCAGCACGGGGATAGCCCCGGACACTGAAGCTTTCTTT